Listed below are T cell receptor beta chains from one sample, sequenced in a study of T cell responses to AZD1222 COVID-19 vaccine. Libraries were prepared by immunoSEQ multiplex PCR; TCRdb keeps only in-frame clonotypes and omits some of them. This repertoire shows about 60,000 clones, about 74% found once; its top ten account for about 3.5%. The specimen comprised peripheral blood, sampled 28 days after the second AZD1222 dose. These receptors all stem from an adult who received the AZD1222 COVID-19 vaccine. Both conserved end residues are part of each CDR3. Fields, in order: CDR3 DNA, CDR3 protein, D gene, J gene, clone size, V gene. The D gene is left open where the match is weak. Clone size is given for some rows only: seen once, a few or many times, or a class if the clone is expanded.

TGTGCCAGCTCACCGGAGGGCTCTGGGGCCAACGTCCTGACTTTC | CASSPEGSGANVLTF | . | TRBJ2-6 | . | TRBV18
TGTGCCAGCAGCTTAACCCCAGGCGGAGATGAAAAACTGTTTTTT | CASSLTPGGDEKLFF | . | TRBJ1-4 | . | TRBV11-3
TGTGCCAGCGGGGGTGACTATGGCTACACCTTC | CASGGDYGYTF | . | TRBJ1-2 | . | TRBV28
TGTGCCAGCAGCTTAGTTCTCTGGGAGCAGTTCTTC | CASSLVLWEQFF | . | TRBJ2-1 | . | TRBV11-2
TGTGCCAGCAGTTATTCCCAAGCGGGGGGGCCGAGCACCGGGGAGCTGTTTTTT | CASSYSQAGGPSTGELFF | TRBD2 | TRBJ2-2 | . | TRBV2
TGTGCCAGTAGTATGGCAGGGTCCCACGAGCAGTACTTC | CASSMAGSHEQYF | . | TRBJ2-7 | . | TRBV19
TGTGCCAGCAGCCCCGACCCCGGGACAGTTATTAGTTATGGCTACACCTTC | CASSPDPGTVISYGYTF | TRBD1 | TRBJ1-2 | few | TRBV7-2
TGTGCCAGCAGCCCGCAGGTGACGGGGGAGCAGTACTTC | CASSPQVTGEQYF | . | TRBJ2-7 | . | TRBV7-9
TGTGCCAGCAGTTACGAGGGGGATCAGCCCCAGCATTTT | CASSYEGDQPQHF | . | TRBJ1-5 | . | TRBV6-6
TGTGCCAGCAGCTTGGGGGGCAGGGTAGACGAGCAGTACTTC | CASSLGGRVDEQYF | . | TRBJ2-7 | . | TRBV5-4
TGTGCCAGCAGCTTAGCGATAGCGGGGGGGTTAAATACGCAGTATTTT | CASSLAIAGGLNTQYF | TRBD2 | TRBJ2-3 | few | TRBV7-8
TGTGCCAGCAGCCAGGGGACAGGGGACCTCTCCTACGAGCAGTACTTC | CASSQGTGDLSYEQYF | TRBD1 | TRBJ2-7 | . | TRBV4-2
TGCGCCAGCAGCTTGGATATTGGTCAGGGGGCTGAAGCTTTCTTT | CASSLDIGQGAEAFF | TRBD1 | TRBJ1-1 | . | TRBV5-1
TGTGCCAGCTCACCAGGGACAGACTATGGCTACACCTTC | CASSPGTDYGYTF | TRBD1 | TRBJ1-2 | . | TRBV18
TGTGCCAGCAGTCGGCGTTCTGGAAACACCATATATTTT | CASSRRSGNTIYF | . | TRBJ1-3 | . | TRBV28
TGTGCCAGCAGTCAGGATAGCAATCAGCCCCAGCATTTT | CASSQDSNQPQHF | . | TRBJ1-5 | . | TRBV11-3
TGTGCCAGCAGTGAACTAAGCGTAGACGAGCAGTACTTC | CASSELSVDEQYF | . | TRBJ2-7 | . | TRBV2
TGCAGTGCTCCCGGGGCTGCTGAAGCTTTCTTT | CSAPGAAEAFF | . | TRBJ1-1 | . | TRBV20-1
TGTGCCAGCAGCCCTAGTGCGGGGGGGGCAGATACGCAGTATTTT | CASSPSAGGADTQYF | TRBD2 | TRBJ2-3 | . | TRBV4-2
TGTGCCAGCAGCCAGGACAGGGGATCAAACATTCAGTACTTC | CASSQDRGSNIQYF | TRBD1 | TRBJ2-4 | . | TRBV3-1/TRBV3-2
TGTGCCAGCAGCTTATCGGGGGGCGTCAATCAGCCCCAGCATTTT | CASSLSGGVNQPQHF | . | TRBJ1-5 | . | TRBV7-9
TGCGCCAGCAGCTACACAGGGGATACCAACTATGGCTACACCTTC | CASSYTGDTNYGYTF | TRBD1 | TRBJ1-2 | . | TRBV5-1
TGTGCCAGCAGTTTGGGCCCGGTCTCTGGAAACACCATATATTTT | CASSLGPVSGNTIYF | . | TRBJ1-3 | few | TRBV28
TGTGCCAGCAGCCCCCGGGGGTCCGGGCCGAACACTGAAGCTTTCTTT | CASSPRGSGPNTEAFF | . | TRBJ1-1 | few | TRBV7-8
TGTGCCAGCAGCGTCGGGACAGGGGTTGAGCAGTTCTTC | CASSVGTGVEQFF | TRBD1 | TRBJ2-1 | . | TRBV7-6
TGTGCCAGCAGCCCGGGGGGCTCCTACGAGCAGTACTTC | CASSPGGSYEQYF | TRBD2 | TRBJ2-7 | . | TRBV7-3
TGCGCCAGCGGGGGGTCGGGGAATCAGCCCCAGCATTTT | CASGGSGNQPQHF | . | TRBJ1-5 | few | TRBV5-1
TGTGCCAGCGCAGGGACAACTAATGAAAAACTGTTTTTT | CASAGTTNEKLFF | . | TRBJ1-4 | . | TRBV28
TGTGCCAGCAGTAGACAGGGAAGGGGTCAAGAGACCCAGTACTTC | CASSRQGRGQETQYF | TRBD1 | TRBJ2-5 | once | TRBV2
TGTGCCAGCAGCTCCCGCCGGGACACAGAGCAGTTCTTC | CASSSRRDTEQFF | . | TRBJ2-1 | . | TRBV7-2
TGTGCCTGGAGTCTGGAAAATAGCAATCAGCCCCAGCATTTT | CAWSLENSNQPQHF | . | TRBJ1-5 | . | TRBV30
TGTGCCAGCAGCCCAGGGGCATCTGGAAACACCATATATTTT | CASSPGASGNTIYF | . | TRBJ1-3 | . | TRBV11-2
TGTGCCACCTCTTCCACCGGGACAGGGTCCAATGAGCAGTTCTTC | CATSSTGTGSNEQFF | TRBD1 | TRBJ2-1 | . | TRBV28
TGCAGTGCTAGTCGTTACAATGAGCAGTTCTTC | CSASRYNEQFF | . | TRBJ2-1 | . | TRBV20-1
TGTGCCAGTAGTGTGCCAGGGGGCACCGGGGAGCTGTTTTTT | CASSVPGGTGELFF | TRBD1 | TRBJ2-2 | . | TRBV19
TGTGCCAGCAGTTACACCGCCTATCAGCCCCAGCATTTT | CASSYTAYQPQHF | . | TRBJ1-5 | . | TRBV6-5
TGTGCCAGCAGCGAGGGACAGTTTACCTACGAGCAGTACTTC | CASSEGQFTYEQYF | TRBD1 | TRBJ2-7 | . | TRBV9
TGTGCCAGCAGCCAAGAAGGGACAGAAGATCAGCCCCAGCATTTT | CASSQEGTEDQPQHF | TRBD1 | TRBJ1-5 | . | TRBV4-2
TGTGCCAGCTCACCACCGGTGTTAGGGGGAGGGACTGAAGCTTTCTTT | CASSPPVLGGGTEAFF | . | TRBJ1-1 | . | TRBV18
TGTGCCAGCAGCCAAGAATCGAGGACTGAAGCTTTCTTT | CASSQESRTEAFF | . | TRBJ1-1 | . | TRBV3-1/TRBV3-2
TGTGCCAGCAGCTTAGATCAGGGGGGTCAAGAGACCCAGTACTTC | CASSLDQGGQETQYF | . | TRBJ2-5 | few | TRBV7-2